Presented here are 12 T cell receptor beta chains from one specimen sequenced in a study of T cell responses to AZD1222 COVID-19 vaccine (dated by TCRdb to about 2021). What the time point label conveys for this sample: baseline before first vaccination. Library prep was done by the immunoSEQ multiplex PCR assay. Not all clones reach the TCRdb copy of this immuneACCESS table, which keeps in-frame sequences only. Checked studies attribute under half of the gap to unresolved V genes and leave the rest unexplained. The sample contains about 190,000 clones, 85% to 95% of them found a single time. The biggest ten clones account for 1% to 1.5% of the sample. This specimen was peripheral blood, taken on day 0 of AZD1222 vaccination. All receptors come from an adult in good health.

The genes are TRBV6-5 and TRBJ1-3; D not resolved. This CDR3 has 15 amino acids. V was shortened by 7 bases and J by 0 bases, with 13 bases between the two germline ends. Germline CDR1 and CDR2: MNHEY and SVGAGI. The DNA for the CDR3 is TGTGCCAGCACTCCCATGAGATTCTCTGGAAACACCATATATTTT. Translation: CASTPMRFSGNTIYF.

The chain carries TRBV12-3 or TRBV12-4 and TRBJ2-3; D possibly corresponds to TRBD2 (5 bases). The V and J ends lost 7 bases and 4 bases respectively, with 9 bases between them. The CDR3 is 12 amino acids. The CDR3, as DNA: TGTGCCAGCACCCGTAGCGCAGATACGCAGTATTTT. Its protein is CASTRSADTQYF.

This chain joins TRBV10-1 and TRBJ1-3; D is ambiguous. V was shortened by 7 bases and J by 4 bases, with 11 bases between the two germline ends. The CDR3 totals 13 residues. Germline V gives CDR1 WNHNN, CDR2 SYGVQD (reference sequence). CDR3 residues: CASNRVFGNTIYF. Written as DNA, the CDR3 is TGCGCCAGCAATCGGGTTTTCGGAAACACCATATATTTT.

V usage is TRBV19 and J usage is TRBJ1-2; 7 bases are a match to TRBD1. V shed 7 bases, J shed 8 bases, and the junction held 22 bases outside the gene matches. The germline V gene encodes CDR1 LNHDA and CDR2 SQIVND (reference sequence). CDR3 length: 17 amino acids. CDR3 sequence: CASTLSFREGATEGYTF. The CDR3 coding sequence is TGTGCCAGTACCCTCAGTTTCAGGGAGGGGGCGACGGAAGGCTACACCTTC.

The V gene is TRBV20-1, the J gene TRBJ1-3; D is unresolved. The CDR3 has 13 residues. Germline CDR1 DFQATT, CDR2 SNEGSKA (reference sequence). Deletions cut 3 bases from V and 2 bases from J, with 8 bases between. This chain's CDR3 is CSASPAPGNTIYF. Here the CDR3 DNA reads TGCAGTGCTAGTCCAGCTCCTGGAAACACCATATATTTT.

J is TRBJ1-6 and V is TRBV7-9, with D possibly matching TRBD1 (6 bases). Germline V gene lookup returns CDR1 SEHNR and CDR2 FQNEAQ (reference sequence). The CDR3 totals 16 residues. Trimming cost V 1 base and J 6 bases, with 13 bases left between them. Here the CDR3 reads CASSLEHGQSNSPLHF. The CDR3 DNA follows: TGTGCCAGCAGCTTAGAACACGGACAGTCTAATTCACCCCTCCACTTT.

This sequence joins TRBV5-8 and TRBJ1-5; possibly TRBD1 for D (6 bases). The V end was cut by 0 bases, the J end by 0 bases, with 19 bases between. CDR3 length: 19 residues. Germline V lookup: CDR1 SGHTS, CDR2 YDEGEE. DNA for the CDR3: TGTGCCAGCAGCTTGGCGACAGGAGCCTTACCGTATAGCAATCAGCCCCAGCATTTT. It is translated as CASSLATGALPYSNQPQHF.

A single count supports this clone. The CDR3 spells CASSFLTPLGATYEQYF. The DNA for the CDR3 is TGTGCCAGCAGCTTTTTGACCCCATTGGGGGCCACCTACGAGCAGTACTTC. The V call is TRBV13, the J call TRBJ2-7, with a tentative D call TRBD1 (6 bases). Germline-derived CDR1 and CDR2 are PRHDT and FYEKMQ (reference sequence). The CDR3 sequence is 17 residues long. V was trimmed by 3 bases and J by 2 bases, leaving 20 bases between them.

The chain uses TRBV27 and TRBJ1-5; no clear D. The germline V gene encodes CDR1 MNHEY and CDR2 SMNVEV (reference sequence). With 6 bases removed from V and 1 base from J, the gap between germline ends came to 7 bases. The CDR3 has 13 amino acids. The CDR3 spells CASRWASNQPQHF. Here the CDR3 DNA reads TGTGCCAGCAGGTGGGCGAGCAATCAGCCCCAGCATTTT.

This sequence joins TRBV28 and TRBJ1-4; TRBD1 is a possible D gene (5 bases). Germline V CDR1 and CDR2: MDHEN, SYDVKM. This CDR3 is built from 15 residues. Trimming removed 5 bases from V and 4 bases from J, with 14 bases in between. The CDR3 spells CASSPPGTLNEKLFF. The CDR3 DNA follows: TGTGCCAGCAGTCCCCCCGGGACCCTTAATGAAAAACTGTTTTTT.

The V and J genes are TRBV27 and TRBJ2-1; possible D gene TRBD1, 5 bases. The CDR3 runs to 14 residues. Germline values: CDR1 MNHEY, CDR2 SMNVEV (reference sequence). V lost 4 bases and J lost 4, with 11 bases in between. The CDR3 reads CASSSMGPYNEQFF. The CDR3 nucleotides are TGTGCCAGCAGTTCGATGGGGCCGTACAATGAGCAGTTCTTC.

CDR3 loop: CASSRGQVSGNTIYF. The DNA of the CDR3 is TGTGCCAGTAGTAGGGGACAGGTCTCTGGAAACACCATATATTTT. The V and J genes are TRBV19 and TRBJ1-3; TRBD1 matches at 8 bases. The V segment lost 4 bases and the J segment 0 bases; nucleotides outside the gene matches: 2. This CDR3 spans 15 amino acids. Germline V gene data show CDR1 as LNHDA and CDR2 as SQIVND (reference sequence).